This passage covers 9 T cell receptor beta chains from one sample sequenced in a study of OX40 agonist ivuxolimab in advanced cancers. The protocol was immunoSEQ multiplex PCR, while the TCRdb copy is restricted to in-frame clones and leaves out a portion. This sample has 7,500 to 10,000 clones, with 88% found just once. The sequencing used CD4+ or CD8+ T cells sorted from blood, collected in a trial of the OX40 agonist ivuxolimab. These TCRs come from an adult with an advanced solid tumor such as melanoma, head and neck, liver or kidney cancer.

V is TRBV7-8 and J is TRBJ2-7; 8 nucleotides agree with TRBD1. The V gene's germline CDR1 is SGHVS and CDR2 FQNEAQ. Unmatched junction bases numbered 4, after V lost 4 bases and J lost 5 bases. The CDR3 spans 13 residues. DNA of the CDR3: TGTGCCAGCAGCTGGACAGGGCGGAACGAGCAGTACTTC. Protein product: CASSWTGRNEQYF.

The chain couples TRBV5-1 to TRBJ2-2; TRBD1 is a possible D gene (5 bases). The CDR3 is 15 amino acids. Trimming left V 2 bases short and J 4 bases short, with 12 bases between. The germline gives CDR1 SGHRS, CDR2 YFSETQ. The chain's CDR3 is CASSFGRASTGELFF. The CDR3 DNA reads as TGCGCCAGCAGCTTCGGCAGGGCTAGCACCGGGGAGCTGTTTTTT.

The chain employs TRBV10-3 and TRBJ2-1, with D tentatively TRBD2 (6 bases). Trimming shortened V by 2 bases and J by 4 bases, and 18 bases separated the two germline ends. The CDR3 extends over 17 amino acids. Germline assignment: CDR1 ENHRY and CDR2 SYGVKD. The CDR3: CAISEPHRDSSYNEQFF. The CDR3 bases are TGTGCCATCAGTGAGCCCCACCGGGACTCCTCGTACAATGAGCAGTTCTTC.

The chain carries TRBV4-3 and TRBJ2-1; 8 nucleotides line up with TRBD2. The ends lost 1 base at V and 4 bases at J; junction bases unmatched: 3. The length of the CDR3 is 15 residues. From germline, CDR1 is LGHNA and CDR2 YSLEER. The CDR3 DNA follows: TGCGCCAGCAGCCAAGTCTTAGCGGGGTACAATGAGCAGTTCTTC. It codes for CASSQVLAGYNEQFF.

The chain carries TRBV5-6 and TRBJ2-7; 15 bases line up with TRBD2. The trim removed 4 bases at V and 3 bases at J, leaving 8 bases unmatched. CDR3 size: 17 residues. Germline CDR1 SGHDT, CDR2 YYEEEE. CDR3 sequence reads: CASSKGLAGGPGYEQYF. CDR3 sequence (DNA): TGTGCCAGCAGCAAAGGACTAGCGGGGGGGCCGGGCTACGAGCAGTACTTC.

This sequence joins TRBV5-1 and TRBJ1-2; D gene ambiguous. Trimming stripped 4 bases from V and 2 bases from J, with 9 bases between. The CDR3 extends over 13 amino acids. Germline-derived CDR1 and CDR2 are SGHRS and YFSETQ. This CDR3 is CASSPDLNYGYTF. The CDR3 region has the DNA TGCGCCAGCAGCCCAGACCTAAACTATGGCTACACCTTC.

The CDR3 bases are TGCGCCAGCAGCCTACGGACAGGGGCTACCGGGGAGCTGTTTTTT. Translated, it gives CASSLRTGATGELFF. The V call is TRBV4-1, the J call TRBJ2-2; TRBD1 aligns across 9 bases. Germline-derived CDR1 and CDR2 are MGHRA and YSYEKL. The length of the CDR3 is 15 residues. V lost 4 bases, J lost 5 bases, and 5 bases stayed unmatched.

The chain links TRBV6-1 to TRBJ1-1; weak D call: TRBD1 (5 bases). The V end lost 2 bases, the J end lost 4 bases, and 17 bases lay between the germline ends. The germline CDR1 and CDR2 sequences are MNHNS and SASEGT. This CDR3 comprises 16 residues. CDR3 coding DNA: TGTGCCAGCAGTGAATTCAGGGCCACCATGAGCACTGAAGCTTTCTTT. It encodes CASSEFRATMSTEAFF.

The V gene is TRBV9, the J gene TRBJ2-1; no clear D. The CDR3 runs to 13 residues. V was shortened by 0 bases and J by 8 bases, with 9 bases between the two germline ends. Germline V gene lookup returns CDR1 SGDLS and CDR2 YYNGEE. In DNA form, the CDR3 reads TGTGCCAGCAGCGTAGAAGACGCCCATGAGCAGTTCTTC. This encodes CASSVEDAHEQFF.